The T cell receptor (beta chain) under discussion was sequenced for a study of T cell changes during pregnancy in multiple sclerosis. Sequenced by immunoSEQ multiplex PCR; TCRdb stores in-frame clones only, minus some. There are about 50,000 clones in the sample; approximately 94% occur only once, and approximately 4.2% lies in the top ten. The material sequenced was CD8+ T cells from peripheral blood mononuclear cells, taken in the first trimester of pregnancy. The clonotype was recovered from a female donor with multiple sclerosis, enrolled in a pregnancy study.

The CDR3 spells CAISEGTRYDSGNTIYF. The CDR3 DNA reads as TGTGCCATCAGTGAGGGGACACGCTACGACTCTGGAAACACCATATATTTT. The chain has TRBV10-3 and TRBJ1-3; a possible D gene is TRBD1 (6 bases). This CDR3 contains 17 residues. Germline lookup yields CDR1 ENHRY and CDR2 SYGVKD. Trimming removed 2 bases from V and 0 bases from J, with 14 bases in between.